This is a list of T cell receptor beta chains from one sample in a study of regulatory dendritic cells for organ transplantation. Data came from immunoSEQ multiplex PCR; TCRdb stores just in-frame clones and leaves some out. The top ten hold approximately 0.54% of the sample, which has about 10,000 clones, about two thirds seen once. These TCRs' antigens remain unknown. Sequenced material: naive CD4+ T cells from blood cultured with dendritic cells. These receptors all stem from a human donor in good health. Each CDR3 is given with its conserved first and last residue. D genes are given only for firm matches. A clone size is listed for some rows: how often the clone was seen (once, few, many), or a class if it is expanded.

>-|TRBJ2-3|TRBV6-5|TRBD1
CASRRTGGTDTQYF
TGTGCCAGCAGACGGACAGGGGGCACAGATACGCAGTATTTT
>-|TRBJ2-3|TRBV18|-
CASSPPRGRQVTDTQYF
TGTGCCAGCTCACCACCGCGGGGTAGGCAGGTGACAGATACGCAGTATTTT
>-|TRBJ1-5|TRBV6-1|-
CASSGPGYQPQHF
TGTGCCAGCAGTGGGCCCGGGTACCAGCCCCAGCATTTT
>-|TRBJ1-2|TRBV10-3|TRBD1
CAISGTGYGYTF
TGTGCCATCAGTGGGACAGGGTATGGCTACACCTTC
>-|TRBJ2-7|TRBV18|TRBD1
CASSQGQGASYEQYF
TGTGCCAGCTCACAAGGACAGGGGGCTTCCTACGAGCAGTACTTC
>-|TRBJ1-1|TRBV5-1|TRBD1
CASSPGSGGTEAFF
TGCGCCAGCAGCCCAGGTTCAGGGGGTACTGAAGCTTTCTTT
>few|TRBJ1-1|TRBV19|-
CASRLFGGTNTEAFF
TGTGCCAGTAGATTATTTGGGGGCACGAACACTGAAGCTTTCTTT
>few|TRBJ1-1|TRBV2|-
CASSVAGVVTEAFF
TGTGCCAGCAGTGTGGCAGGGGTGGTCACTGAAGCTTTCTTT
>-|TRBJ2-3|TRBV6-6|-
CASSYSGGSTDTQYF
TGTGCCAGCAGTTACTCCGGGGGTAGCACAGATACGCAGTATTTT
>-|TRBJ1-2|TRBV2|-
CASSEEAGPNYGYTF
TGTGCCAGCAGTGAAGAGGCAGGGCCTAACTATGGCTACACCTTC
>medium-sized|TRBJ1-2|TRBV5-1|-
CASSEGHRDVHGYTF
TGCGCCAGCAGTGAGGGGCACAGGGACGTACATGGCTACACCTTC
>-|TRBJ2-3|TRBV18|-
CASSPSSTRDTQYF
TGTGCCAGCTCTCCCAGCAGTACCAGGGATACGCAGTATTTT
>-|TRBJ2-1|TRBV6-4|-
CASSEQGSYNEQFF
TGTGCCAGCAGTGAACAGGGCTCCTACAATGAGCAGTTCTTC
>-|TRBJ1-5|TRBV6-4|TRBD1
CASSPGGNQPQHF
TGTGCCAGCAGTCCAGGGGGGAATCAGCCCCAGCATTTT
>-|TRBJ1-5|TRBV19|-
CASSMGGNQPQHF
TGTGCCAGTAGTATGGGGGGGAATCAGCCCCAGCATTTT
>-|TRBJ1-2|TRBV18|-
CASSPTDSNYGYTF
TGTGCCAGCTCCCCGACAGATTCTAACTATGGCTACACCTTC
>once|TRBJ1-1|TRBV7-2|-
CASSPRGGGNTEAFF
TGTGCCAGCAGCCCCAGGGGTGGTGGGAACACTGAAGCTTTCTTT
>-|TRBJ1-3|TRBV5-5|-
CASSLSPAFSGNTIYF
TGTGCCAGCAGCTTGAGCCCTGCGTTCTCTGGAAACACCATATATTTT
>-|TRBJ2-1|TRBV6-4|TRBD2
CASSRWRGAYEQFF
TGTGCCAGCAGTAGGTGGCGGGGGGCTTATGAGCAGTTCTTC
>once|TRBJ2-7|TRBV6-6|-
CASSYAGANFYEQYF
TGTGCCAGCAGTTACGCGGGGGCTAATTTCTACGAGCAGTACTTC
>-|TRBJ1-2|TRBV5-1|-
CASSGGVDYGYTF
TGCGCCAGCAGCGGAGGGGTGGACTATGGCTACACCTTC
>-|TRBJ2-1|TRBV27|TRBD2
CASSHQLAPSSYNEQFF
TGTGCCAGCAGTCACCAACTAGCGCCAAGCTCCTACAATGAGCAGTTCTTC
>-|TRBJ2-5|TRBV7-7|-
CASSLAGQVSETQYF
TGTGCTAGCAGCTTAGCGGGACAGGTTTCAGAGACCCAGTACTTC
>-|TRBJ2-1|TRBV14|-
CASSLNRDNEQFF
TGTGCCAGCAGCCTCAATCGGGACAATGAGCAGTTCTTC
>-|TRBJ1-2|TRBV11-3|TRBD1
CASSLRTGEGYTF
TGTGCCAGCAGCTTAAGGACAGGGGAAGGGTACACCTTC
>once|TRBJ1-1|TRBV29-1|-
CSVERRMNTEAFF
TGCAGCGTTGAAAGGCGGATGAACACTGAAGCTTTCTTT
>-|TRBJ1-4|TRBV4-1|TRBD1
CASSRTGGPNEKLFF
TGCGCCAGCAGCCGGACAGGGGGACCTAATGAAAAACTGTTTTTT
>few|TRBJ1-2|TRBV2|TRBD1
CASSVDRANYGYTF
TGTGCCAGCAGTGTGGACAGGGCTAACTATGGCTACACCTTC
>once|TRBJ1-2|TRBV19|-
CASSISQGANYGYTF
TGTGCCAGTAGTATCTCACAGGGAGCTAACTATGGCTACACCTTC
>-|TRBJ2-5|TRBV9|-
CASSVTGLETQYF
TGTGCCAGCAGCGTCACAGGGTTGGAGACCCAGTACTTC
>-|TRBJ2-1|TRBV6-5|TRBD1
CASSSDRGNNEQFF
TGTGCCAGCAGTTCGGACAGGGGAAACAATGAGCAGTTCTTC
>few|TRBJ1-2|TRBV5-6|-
CASSLMASYGYTF
TGTGCCAGCAGCTTGATGGCAAGCTATGGCTACACCTTC
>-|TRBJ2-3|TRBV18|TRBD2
CASSPRLAGGTDTQYF
TGTGCCAGCTCACCTAGACTAGCGGGGGGCACAGATACGCAGTATTTT
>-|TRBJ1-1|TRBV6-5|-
CASSYFASTGNTEAFF
TGTGCCAGCAGTTATTTCGCTTCGACAGGGAACACTGAAGCTTTCTTT
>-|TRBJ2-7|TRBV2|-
CASSATGYEQYF
TGTGCCAGCAGTGCCACAGGGTACGAGCAGTACTTC
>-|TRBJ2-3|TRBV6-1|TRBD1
CASSRPGQGLDTQYF
TGTGCCAGCAGCAGACCGGGACAGGGGCTCGATACGCAGTATTTT
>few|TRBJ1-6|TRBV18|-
CASSRTGNSPLHF
TGTGCCAGCTCACGAACAGGGAATTCACCCCTCCACTTT
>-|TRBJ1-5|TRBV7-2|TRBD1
CASSRQGPGYQPQHF
TGTGCCAGCAGTCGACAGGGGCCAGGATATCAGCCCCAGCATTTT
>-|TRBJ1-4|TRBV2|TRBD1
CASSEVGGTGTGEKLFF
TGTGCCAGCAGTGAAGTCGGGGGGACAGGGACGGGAGAAAAACTGTTTTTT
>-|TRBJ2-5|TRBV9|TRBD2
CASSAGTSGGAAKTQYF
TGTGCCAGCAGCGCCGGGACTAGCGGGGGGGCCGCGAAGACCCAGTACTTC
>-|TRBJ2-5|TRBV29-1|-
CSVDGGLETQYF
TGCAGCGTTGACGGGGGGCTGGAGACCCAGTACTTC
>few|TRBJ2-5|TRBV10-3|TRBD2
CAISDTASGGETQYF
TGTGCCATCAGTGACACGGCTAGCGGGGGGGAGACCCAGTACTTC
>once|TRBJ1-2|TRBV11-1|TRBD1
CASSKHGQGGDGYTF
TGTGCCAGCAGCAAACATGGACAGGGAGGGGATGGCTACACCTTC
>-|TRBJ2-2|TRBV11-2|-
CASSFTEVTGELFF
TGTGCCAGCAGCTTTACCGAGGTCACCGGGGAGCTGTTTTTT
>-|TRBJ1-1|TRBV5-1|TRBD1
CASSLGTGEGTEAFF
TGCGCCAGCAGCTTAGGGACAGGGGAAGGAACTGAAGCTTTCTTT
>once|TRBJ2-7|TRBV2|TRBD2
CASSRSSGGVYEQYF
TGTGCCAGCAGTCGATCTAGCGGGGGGGTCTACGAGCAGTACTTC
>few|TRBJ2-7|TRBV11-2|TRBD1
CASSLATGGIVGHEQYF
TGTGCCAGCAGCTTAGCGACAGGGGGAATCGTAGGGCACGAGCAGTACTTC
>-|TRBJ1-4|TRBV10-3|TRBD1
CAISGSRDRGYEKLFF
TGTGCCATCAGTGGGTCCCGGGACAGGGGTTATGAAAAACTGTTTTTT
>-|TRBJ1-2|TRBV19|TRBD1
CASSLKGGDAYGYTF
TGTGCCAGTAGTCTTAAAGGGGGCGACGCCTATGGCTACACCTTC
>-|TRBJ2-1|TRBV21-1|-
CASSKAPSGGAREQFF
TGTGCCAGCAGCAAAGCGCCTAGCGGGGGGGCCCGGGAGCAGTTCTTC
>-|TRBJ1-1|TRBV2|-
CASSESHPGNTEAFF
TGTGCCAGCAGTGAAAGCCATCCGGGGAACACTGAAGCTTTCTTT
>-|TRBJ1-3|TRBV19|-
CASSIDDRTGNTIYF
TGTGCCAGTAGTATAGACGACAGAACTGGAAACACCATATATTTT
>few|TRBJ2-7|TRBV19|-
CASSIGAPPYEQYF
TGTGCCAGTAGTATAGGGGCACCTCCCTACGAGCAGTACTTC
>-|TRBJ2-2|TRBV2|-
CASSEWRGDLTGELFF
TGTGCCAGCAGTGAATGGCGGGGCGATCTCACCGGGGAGCTGTTTTTT
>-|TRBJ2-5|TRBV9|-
CASSVGRAYQETQYF
TGTGCCAGCAGCGTAGGCAGGGCTTATCAGGAGACCCAGTACTTC
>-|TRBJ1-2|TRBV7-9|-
CASDRPGSGYTF
TGTGCCAGCGACCGGCCGGGGTCGGGCTACACCTTC